This TCR beta chain came from a study of T cell responses to AZD1222 COVID-19 vaccine. The study, taken as a whole, reports: Two doses of AZD1222 preceded a rise in Spike-specific TCR breadth and depth. CD4 TCRs associated with vaccination spanned spike, dominating at 160-218 and 743-854. At baseline, seropositivity was found in only five or six AZD1222 recipients.

Sequencing was performed with immunoSEQ multiplex PCR; in TCRdb, only in-frame clones are kept and a portion is missing. The sample holds 100,000 to 120,000 clones, around 90% seen once. About this clone: Its antigen remains unknown.

The source material was peripheral blood, sampled 28 days after the second AZD1222 dose. The receptor's source is an adult who received the AZD1222 COVID-19 vaccine.

The CDR3 protein is CASSLKETQYF. CDR3 coding DNA: TGTGCCAGCAGCTTGAAAGAGACCCAGTACTTC. The V and J genes are TRBV5-4 and TRBJ2-5; no clear D. The CDR3 runs to 11 residues. Germline V gene lookup returns CDR1 SGHNT and CDR2 YYREEE (reference sequence). The V end was cut by 1 base, the J end by 3 bases, with 1 base between.